This note documents a single T cell receptor (beta chain) sequence. Its matching antigen is unknown. This sample is drawn from a study of OX40 agonist ivuxolimab in advanced cancers. Study background: Participants, 75% to 85% male, averaged roughly 60 years of age, ranging from about 23 to 90.

Measured with immunoSEQ multiplex PCR; TCRdb has only the in-frame clones, and not every one. The sample gives 65,000 to 80,000 clones, over 75% of which show up once; about 8.2% is in the top ten. Trimming took off 0 bases at V and 1 base at J, with 10 bases between the two ends. The germline CDR1 and CDR2 sequences are SGHNT and YYREEE (reference sequence). The CDR3 extends over 15 amino acids. Overall study results and limits: Researchers did not establish what antigens the expanded peripheral T cells target. CD4+ and CD8+ blood T cells expanded clonally by week 6 at 0.1 to 3.0 mg/kg.

On cycle 4 day 1 and cycle 7 day 1, as well as at baseline, blood was sampled. The sequenced sample was CD4+ or CD8+ T cells sorted from blood, obtained in a trial of the OX40 agonist ivuxolimab. This TCR was sampled from an adult with an advanced solid tumor such as melanoma, head and neck, liver or kidney cancer. This chain connects TRBV5-4 to TRBJ1-2, with D uncertain. Here the CDR3 DNA reads TGTGCCAGCAGCTTGGAGCCAGAGGTTAACTATGGCTACACCTTC. This encodes CASSLEPEVNYGYTF.